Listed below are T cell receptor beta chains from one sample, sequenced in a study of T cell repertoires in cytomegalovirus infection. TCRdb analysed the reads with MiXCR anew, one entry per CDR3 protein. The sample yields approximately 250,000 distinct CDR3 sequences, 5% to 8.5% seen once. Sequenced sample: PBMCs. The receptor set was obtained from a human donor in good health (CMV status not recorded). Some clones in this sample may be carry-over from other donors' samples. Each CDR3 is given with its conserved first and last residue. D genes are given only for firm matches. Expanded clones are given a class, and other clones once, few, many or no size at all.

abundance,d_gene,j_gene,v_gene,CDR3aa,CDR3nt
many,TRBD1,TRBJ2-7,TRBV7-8,CASSLVGTGVYEQYF,TGTGCCAGCAGCCTTGTCGGGACAGGAGTCTACGAGCAGTACTTC
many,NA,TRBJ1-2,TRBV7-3,CASSQGRGYGYTF,TGTGCCAGCAGCCAGGGGAGGGGGTATGGCTACACCTTC
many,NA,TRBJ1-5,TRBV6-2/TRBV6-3,CASSYVGRNQPQHF,TGTGCCAGCAGTTATGTGGGGCGCAATCAGCCCCAGCATTTT
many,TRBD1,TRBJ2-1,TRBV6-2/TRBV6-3,CASSDLTGGDEQFF,TGTGCCAGCAGTGACCTGACAGGGGGCGATGAGCAGTTCTTC
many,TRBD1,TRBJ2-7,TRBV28,CASSLSYGTGAYEQYF,TGTGCCAGCAGTTTATCCTACGGGACAGGGGCCTACGAGCAGTACTTC
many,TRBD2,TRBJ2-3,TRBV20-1,CSASTGGGFTDTQYF,TGCAGTGCTAGTACCGGGGGGGGCTTCACAGATACGCAGTATTTT
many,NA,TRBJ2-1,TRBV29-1,CSVGPTTSYNEQFF,TGCAGCGTTGGCCCTACGACATCCTACAATGAGCAGTTCTTC
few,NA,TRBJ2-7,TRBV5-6,CASSLTGPRPLEQYF,TGTGCCAGCAGCTTGACGGGACCCAGGCCACTAGAGCAGTACTTC
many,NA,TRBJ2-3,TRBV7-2,CASSPRGRSTDTQYF,TGTGCCAGCAGCCCCCGGGGCAGGAGCACAGATACGCAGTATTTT
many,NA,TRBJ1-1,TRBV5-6,CASRSQSWNTEAFF,TGTGCCAGCAGGTCTCAATCGTGGAACACTGAAGCTTTCTTT
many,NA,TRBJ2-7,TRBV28,CASRDWQGRTYEQYF,TGTGCCAGCAGGGACTGGCAGGGGCGTACCTACGAGCAGTACTTC
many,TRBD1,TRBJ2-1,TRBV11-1,CASSPRDSNNEQFF,TGTGCCAGCAGCCCAAGGGACAGTAACAATGAGCAGTTCTTC
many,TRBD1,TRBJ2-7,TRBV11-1,CASSRTRTGTYEQYF,TGTGCCAGCAGCCGGACAAGGACAGGGACCTACGAGCAGTACTTC
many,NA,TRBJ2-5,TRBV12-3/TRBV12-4,CASSLDRSGTQYF,TGTGCCAGCAGTCTGGACCGTTCCGGGACCCAGTACTTC
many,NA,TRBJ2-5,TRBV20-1,CSAKDVETQYF,TGCAGTGCCAAGGACGTGGAGACCCAGTACTTC
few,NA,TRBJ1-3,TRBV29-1,CSTGQGGNTIYF,TGCAGCACTGGACAAGGCGGAAACACCATATATTTT
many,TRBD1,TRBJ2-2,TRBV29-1,CSVEQGAGELFF,TGCAGCGTGGAACAGGGGGCCGGGGAGCTGTTTTTT
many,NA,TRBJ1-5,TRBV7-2,CASGGTNQPQHF,TGTGCCAGCGGGGGGACCAATCAGCCCCAGCATTTT
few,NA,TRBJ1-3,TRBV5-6,CASSPPRGIGNTIYF,TGTGCCAGCAGCCCTCCACGAGGGATCGGAAACACCATATATTTT
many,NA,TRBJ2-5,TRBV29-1,CSVEDTGAKETQYF,TGCAGCGTTGAAGACACGGGGGCCAAAGAGACCCAGTACTTC
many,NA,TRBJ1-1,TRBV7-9,CASSSSGGTEAFF,TGTGCCAGCAGTTCCTCGGGAGGCACTGAAGCTTTCTTT
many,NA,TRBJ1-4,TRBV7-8,CASSFRDIEKLFF,TGTGCCAGCAGCTTCCGGGACATCGAAAAACTGTTTTTT
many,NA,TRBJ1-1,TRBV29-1,CSVAPGANTEAFF,TGCAGCGTCGCACCGGGGGCGAACACTGAAGCTTTCTTT
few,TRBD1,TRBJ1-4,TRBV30,CAWSKNRGAEKLFF,TGTGCCTGGAGTAAAAACAGGGGAGCAGAAAAACTGTTTTTT
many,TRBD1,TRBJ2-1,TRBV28,CASSFLGTGGFNEQFF,TGTGCCAGCAGTTTTCTAGGGACAGGGGGCTTCAATGAGCAGTTCTTC
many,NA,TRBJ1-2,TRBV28,CASIADLGQGSGYTF,TGTGCCAGCATCGCCGACCTGGGGCAGGGCTCTGGCTACACCTTC
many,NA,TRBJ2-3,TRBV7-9,CASNQGQSTDTQYF,TGTGCCAGCAACCAGGGGCAAAGCACAGATACGCAGTATTTT
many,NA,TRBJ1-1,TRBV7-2,CASRGLGEGTEAFF,TGTGCCAGCAGGGGTTTAGGGGAGGGCACTGAAGCTTTCTTT
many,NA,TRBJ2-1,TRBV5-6,CASRGPQGTNNEQFF,TGTGCCAGCAGGGGCCCACAGGGAACAAACAATGAGCAGTTCTTC
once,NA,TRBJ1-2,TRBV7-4,CASSSIFKGVDYGYTF,TGTGCCAGCAGCTCAATTTTTAAGGGTGTGGACTATGGCTACACCTTC
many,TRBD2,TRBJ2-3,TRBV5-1,CASSSGLAGGQPSTDTQYF,TGCGCCAGCAGCTCGGGACTAGCGGGGGGGCAACCCAGCACAGATACGCAGTATTTT
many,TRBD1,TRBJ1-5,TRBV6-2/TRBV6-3,CASRRQGVGNQPQHF,TGTGCCAGCAGGCGTCAGGGGGTTGGCAATCAGCCCCAGCATTTT
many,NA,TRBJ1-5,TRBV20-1,CSARGASGNQPQHF,TGCAGTGCTAGAGGGGCTAGTGGCAATCAGCCCCAGCATTTT
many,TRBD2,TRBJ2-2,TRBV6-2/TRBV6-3,CASGILAGRGELFF,TGTGCCAGCGGCATACTAGCGGGGCGCGGGGAGCTGTTTTTT
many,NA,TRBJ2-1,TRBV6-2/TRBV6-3,CASSYGGTYYNEQFF,TGTGCCAGCAGTTACGGGGGGACCTATTACAATGAGCAGTTCTTC
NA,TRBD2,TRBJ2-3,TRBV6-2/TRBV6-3,CASRTDIAGRSTDTQYF,TGTGCCAGCAGAACGGACATAGCGGGGAGAAGCACAGATACGCAGTATTTT
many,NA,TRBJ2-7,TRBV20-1,CSARVGTYEQYF,TGCAGTGCTAGAGTTGGGACCTACGAGCAGTACTTC
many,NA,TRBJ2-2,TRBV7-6,CASSFDGIPTGELFF,TGTGCCAGCAGCTTTGATGGAATCCCCACCGGGGAGCTGTTTTTT
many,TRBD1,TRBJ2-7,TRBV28,CASSHPGQGGGEQYF,TGTGCCAGCAGTCATCCGGGACAGGGAGGGGGCGAGCAGTACTTC
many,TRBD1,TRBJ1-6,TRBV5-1,CASSEGQSNSPLHF,TGCGCCAGCAGCGAGGGACAGAGCAATTCACCCCTCCACTTT